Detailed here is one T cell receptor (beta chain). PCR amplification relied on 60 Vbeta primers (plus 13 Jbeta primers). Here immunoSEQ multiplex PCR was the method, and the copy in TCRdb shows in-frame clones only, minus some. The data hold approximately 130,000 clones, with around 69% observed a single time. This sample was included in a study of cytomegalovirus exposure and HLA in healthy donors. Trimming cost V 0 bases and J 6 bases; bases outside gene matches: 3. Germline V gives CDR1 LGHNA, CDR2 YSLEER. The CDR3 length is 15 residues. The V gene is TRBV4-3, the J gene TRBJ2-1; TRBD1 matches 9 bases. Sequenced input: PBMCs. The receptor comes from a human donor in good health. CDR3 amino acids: CASSQDWDRVNEQFF. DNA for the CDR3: TGCGCCAGCAGCCAAGATTGGGACAGGGTCAATGAGCAGTTCTTC.